What follows are 26 T cell receptor beta chains derived from one specimen sequenced in a study of human T cells and chemical hapten exposure. Described time point: patch test 1, 2 weeks after DPC sensitization. Treatment defined: therapeutic diphenylcyclopropenone sensitization with weekly scalp DPC. MiXCR was run by TCRdb on the RACE reads, yielding one entry per CDR3 protein. The table has about 56,000 distinct CDR3 sequences, 9.3% seen once; the top ten hold about an eighth. The sample in question was whole blood, obtained in connection with sensitization to the hapten diphenylcyclopropenone (DPC). The receptors originated from a woman in her forties with alopecia areata. Some clones in this sample may be carry-over from other donors' samples.

This clonotype was found many times. V gene TRBV5-1 combines with J gene TRBJ1-2; perhaps TRBD1 as D (6 bases). Germline V CDR1 and CDR2: SGHRS, YFSETQ. This CDR3 is 14 amino acids long. V gave up 4 bases and J gave up 6 bases, with 16 bases separating them. The CDR3 loop reads CASSEIQGSNGYTF. As DNA, the CDR3 is TGCGCCAGCAGCGAGATTCAGGGGTCAAATGGCTACACCTTC.

This clonotype has ten or more counts. This chain connects TRBV4-2 to TRBJ1-6; TRBD1 agrees at 8 bases. Germline V gene lookup returns CDR1 LGHNA and CDR2 YNFKEQ. V was pared by 8 bases and J by 7 bases, with 7 bases of the junction left unmatched. The CDR3 consists of 14 residues. CDR3 sequence: CASALGQANSPLHF. The DNA for the CDR3 is TGTGCCAGCGCACTGGGACAGGCGAATTCACCCCTCCACTTT.

The V and J genes are TRBV7-9 and TRBJ1-5; possibly TRBD1 for D (6 bases). V was shortened by 5 bases and J by 7 bases, with 18 bases between the two germline ends. CDR3 size: 15 residues. Germline values: CDR1 SEHNR, CDR2 FQNEAQ (reference sequence). Here the CDR3 reads CASSRMGAVEQPQHF. CDR3 nucleotide sequence: TGTGCCAGCAGCCGCATGGGGGCGGTGGAGCAGCCCCAGCATTTT.

The chain joins TRBV3-1 to TRBJ2-7, with TRBD1 as a possible D gene (5 bases). CDR1 LGHDT and CDR2 YNNKEL come from the germline V gene (reference sequence). The CDR3 extends over 15 amino acids. Deletions cut 0 bases from V and 2 bases from J, with 11 bases between. CDR3 in DNA: TGTGCCAGCAGCCAAGATGCAGGGCTCGCCTACGAGCAGTACTTC. This sequence encodes CASSQDAGLAYEQYF.

This clonotype was seen a single time. Just one base apart from a much larger clone, this may be a read error. The gene calls are TRBV6-4 and TRBJ1-2, with D unclear. The CDR3 contains 13 residues. Germline loops: CDR1 MRHNA, CDR2 SNTAGT. V dropped 0 bases and J dropped 6 bases, with 8 bases sitting between them. Written as DNA, the CDR3 is TGTGCCAGCAGTGACTCAATGTCAGATGGCTACACCTTC. This encodes CASSDSMSDGYTF.

The V gene is TRBV6-1, the J gene TRBJ2-7, with a tentative D call TRBD2 (6 bases). This CDR3 spans 14 amino acids. Germline V gene sequence: CDR1 MNHNS, CDR2 SASEGT. V lost 8 bases and J lost 1, with 15 bases in between. The CDR3 is CASQEIAESYEQYF. DNA for the CDR3: TGTGCCAGCCAAGAAATAGCGGAGTCCTACGAGCAGTACTTC.

This clonotype has only a few counts. The chain joins TRBV29-1 to TRBJ1-2; a weak D match, TRBD1 (6 bases). This CDR3 spans 12 amino acids. From germline, CDR1 is SQVTM and CDR2 ANQGSEA. V was clipped by 2 bases and J by 4 bases, with 8 bases between them. The CDR3: CSVEQQGYGYTF. Written as DNA, the CDR3 is TGCAGCGTTGAACAACAGGGCTATGGCTACACCTTC.

This clonotype was found many times. The chain employs TRBV6-1 and TRBJ1-1; no definite D call. Deletions cut 0 bases from V and 5 bases from J, with 10 bases between. From germline, CDR1 is MNHNS and CDR2 SASEGT. This CDR3 is 14 amino acids long. The CDR3 region is CASSEAGPGTEAFF. DNA of the CDR3: TGTGCCAGCAGTGAAGCTGGCCCGGGGACTGAAGCTTTCTTT.

In DNA form, the CDR3 reads TGTGCCAGCAGTCAGACTAGTTACGGTGAGCAGTTCTTC. Translating it yields CASSQTSYGEQFF. The chain uses TRBV6-1 and TRBJ2-1; TRBD2 is a possible D gene (6 bases). Germline CDR1 and CDR2: MNHNS and SASEGT. V gave up 5 bases and J gave up 9 bases, with 14 bases separating them. The CDR3 totals 13 residues.

This clonotype was found many times. The chain combines TRBV5-1 with TRBJ2-2; D is unresolved. This CDR3 comprises 16 residues. Trimming pared 4 bases from V and 1 base from J, leaving 14 bases between. In germline, CDR1 is SGHRS, CDR2 YFSETQ. The DNA of the CDR3 is TGCGCCAGCAGCCCGGCGGTAGGGCTGAACACCGGGGAGCTGTTTTTT. It translates to CASSPAVGLNTGELFF.

This clonotype was picked up many times. The chain joins TRBV7-2 to TRBJ2-7, with TRBD1 matching over 8 bases. Germline loops: CDR1 SGHTA, CDR2 FQGNSA. J was trimmed by 4 bases and V by 0 bases; bases with no gene match: 5. The CDR3 consists of 15 residues. The CDR3 DNA is TGTGCCAGCAGCTTAGCGCAGGGGGCGACTTACGAGCAGTACTTC. It yields the protein CASSLAQGATYEQYF.

The J gene is TRBJ2-5, the V gene TRBV11-3; D not resolved. CDR3 size: 16 residues. Germline CDR1 is SGHNT and CDR2 is YENEEA. The V end was cut by 4 bases, the J end by 3 bases, with 18 bases between. This chain's CDR3 is CASSSVEVGMEETQYF. Written as DNA, the CDR3 is TGTGCCAGCAGCTCAGTGGAAGTGGGCATGGAAGAGACCCAGTACTTC.

In its sample, this clonotype was seen many times. The chain is built from TRBV20-1 and TRBJ2-1; D perhaps matches TRBD1 (5 bases). CDR1 DFQATT and CDR2 SNEGSKA come from the germline V gene (reference sequence). With 4 bases removed from V and 8 bases from J, the gap between germline ends came to 15 bases. The CDR3 sequence is 13 residues long. DNA for the CDR3: TGCAGTGCTACCGGCCCAGGGCTCCATGAGCAGTTCTTC. Protein product: CSATGPGLHEQFF.

This clonotype occurred many times. The chain is built from TRBV7-6 and TRBJ1-3; D not certain. This CDR3 is 15 amino acids long. The germline CDR1 and CDR2 sequences are SGHVS and FNYEAQ. V lost 4 bases, J lost 2 bases, and 12 bases lay in between. CDR3 region: CASSSPSETGNTIYF. CDR3 nucleotides: TGTGCCAGCAGCTCTCCGAGCGAAACTGGAAACACCATATATTTT.

V and J are TRBV28 and TRBJ2-7; TRBD1 matches at 9 bases. Per germline, CDR1 MDHEN and CDR2 SYDVKM. CDR3 size: 15 residues. The J segment lost 1 base and the V segment lost 6 bases, leaving 7 bases of the junction unmatched. The CDR3 sequence: CASSLRQGGSYEQYF. The CDR3 DNA reads as TGTGCCAGCAGCCTAAGACAGGGGGGTTCCTACGAGCAGTACTTC.

The table lists this clonotype with a few counts. The rearrangement joins TRBV3-1 to TRBJ1-2, with D possibly matching TRBD1 (5 bases). CDR1 LGHDT and CDR2 YNNKEL come from the germline V gene (reference sequence). Deletions cut 5 bases from V and 8 bases from J, with 12 bases between. This CDR3 has 12 residues. The CDR3 loop reads CASSNRQNGYTF. CDR3 coding DNA: TGTGCCAGCAGCAATCGACAGAACGGCTACACCTTC.

This clonotype occurred many times. The chain recombines TRBV6-2 or TRBV6-3 with TRBJ2-1, with 11 bases lining up with TRBD1. J gave up 7 bases and V 5 bases, and 10 bases lay outside the gene matches. Germline loops: CDR1 MNHEY, CDR2 SVGEGT. The CDR3 has 16 amino acids. Written as DNA, the CDR3 is TGTGCCAGCAGTCAAACGGGGACAGGGGGTCGGAATGAGCAGTTCTTC. Protein: CASSQTGTGGRNEQFF.

This clonotype has just a few counts. The CDR3 nucleotides read TGTGCCAGCAGCTTAGGCCTAGTTTTGAACACTGAAGCTTTCTTT. The encoded protein is CASSLGLVLNTEAFF. The V call is TRBV7-2, the J call TRBJ1-1; D unresolved. Germline loops: CDR1 SGHTA, CDR2 FQGNSA. V lost 1 base to trimming and J lost 0 bases, with 9 bases between them. CDR3 length: 15 amino acids.

The gene calls are TRBV27 and TRBJ2-7; no definite D call. CDR3 size: 14 residues. V was shortened by 1 base and J by 5 bases, with 12 bases between the two germline ends. CDR1 MNHEY and CDR2 SMNVEV come from the germline V gene (reference sequence). The CDR3 reads CASSLLWGRDEQYF. Written as DNA, the CDR3 is TGTGCCAGCAGTTTATTATGGGGTAGGGACGAGCAGTACTTC.

This clonotype was picked up many times. This sequence joins TRBV6-4 and TRBJ2-2; D is uncertain. CDR3 length: 14 residues. Germline lookup yields CDR1 MRHNA and CDR2 SNTAGT. V shed 4 bases and J shed 0 bases, with 6 bases lying between them. CDR3 sequence: CASSVQSNTGELFF. DNA of the CDR3: TGTGCCAGCAGTGTTCAGTCGAACACCGGGGAGCTGTTTTTT.

In its sample, this clonotype was seen many times. The chain has TRBV15 and TRBJ2-1, with TRBD2 matching 9 bases. V dropped 4 bases and J dropped 3; count of bases not matched to a gene: 1. CDR1 and CDR2 (germline): LNHNV, YYDKDF (reference sequence). This CDR3 has 14 residues. CDR3 residues: CATSNSGGYNEQFF. The CDR3 bases are TGTGCCACCAGCAATAGCGGGGGCTACAATGAGCAGTTCTTC.

The V and J genes are TRBV20-1 and TRBJ1-4; D not certain. The V gene's germline CDR1 is DFQATT and CDR2 SNEGSKA (reference sequence). The CDR3 length is 13 residues. Trimming pared 2 bases from V and 4 bases from J, leaving 8 bases between. CDR3 in amino acids: CSARSLINEKLFF. Here the CDR3 DNA reads TGCAGTGCTAGATCGTTAATTAATGAAAAACTGTTTTTT.

The chain has TRBV19 and TRBJ1-2; D gene uncertain. The CDR3 contains 13 residues. Germline CDR1 and CDR2: LNHDA and SQIVND (reference sequence). V was cut by 4 bases and J by 3 bases, with 9 bases left in between. CDR3 protein: CASSTRIHYGYTF. The CDR3 DNA reads TGTGCCAGTAGTACGAGGATTCACTATGGCTACACCTTC. Using reference TRBV19 and TRBJ1-2 for the parts outside the CDR3, the full variable domain is DGGITQSPKYLFRKEGQNVTLSCEQNLNHDAMYWYRQDPGQGLRLIYYSQIVNDFQKGDIAEGYSVSREKKESFPLTVTSAQKNPTAFYLCASSTRIHYGYTFGSGTRLTVV.

The rearrangement joins TRBV4-1 to TRBJ1-2, with 7 bases fitting TRBD1. CDR3 length: 15 residues. V lost 4 bases, J lost 3 bases, and 8 bases stayed unmatched. The germline CDR1 and CDR2 sequences are MGHRA and YSYEKL. In DNA form, the CDR3 reads TGCGCCAGCAGCCCGCGGGAAGGGGGCTACTATGGCTACACCTTC. It codes for CASSPREGGYYGYTF.

In this sample, this clonotype turned up many times. The chain carries TRBV9 and TRBJ2-7; 8 nucleotides align to TRBD2. Per the germline V gene, CDR1 is SGDLS and CDR2 is YYNGEE. Trimming cost V 3 bases and J 4 bases; bases outside gene matches: 12. The CDR3 covers 16 residues. The CDR3 coding sequence is TGTGCCAGCAGCGCGCCCGGGAGGGGCGATTTTTACGAGCAGTACTTC. Translation: CASSAPGRGDFYEQYF.

V and J are TRBV9 and TRBJ2-3, with 9 bases fitting TRBD2. CDR1 and CDR2 from the germline V gene are SGDLS and YYNGEE. The CDR3 covers 17 residues. V trimming: 3 bases; J trimming: 1 base; junction bases outside the gene matches: 9. CDR3 DNA: TGTGCCAGCAGCGGACATCCGGGACTAGCTGGCACAGATACGCAGTATTTT. This translates into CASSGHPGLAGTDTQYF.